Below, 18 T cell receptor beta chains from the same sample are listed, as sequenced in a study of blood T cell repertoires in COVID-19. Method: immunoSEQ multiplex PCR; TCRdb's copy keeps in-frame clones and lacks some. The sample gives approximately 330,000 clones, 70% to 90% of which show up once; about 4.2% is in the top ten. Sequencing was carried out using PBMCs or T cells enriched from blood (not recorded which). The receptors were gathered from a woman aged 40 to 55 with acute COVID-19.

The rearrangement links TRBV12-3 or TRBV12-4 to TRBJ1-1, with 9 bases that match TRBD1. The CDR3 contains 13 residues. Germline trimming cut 7 bases from V and 3 bases from J; bases unmatched to any gene: 3. CDR3 coding DNA: TGTGCCAGCACCCGGGACAGGGACACTGAAGCTTTCTTT. It encodes CASTRDRDTEAFF.

V is TRBV2 and J is TRBJ1-3; D remains unclear. Per germline, CDR1 SNHLY and CDR2 FYNNEI. Trimming left V 5 bases short and J 4 bases short, with 12 bases between. The CDR3 has 14 amino acids. In nucleotides, the CDR3 is TGTGCCAGCAGTTGGACTCCCCAGGGAAACACCATATATTTT. Its protein product is CASSWTPQGNTIYF.

V and J are TRBV2 and TRBJ2-1; unclear D gene. The CDR3 loop spans 13 amino acids. Germline V gives CDR1 SNHLY, CDR2 FYNNEI. Trimming shortened V by 3 bases and J by 2 bases, and 5 bases separated the two germline ends. Here the CDR3 DNA reads TGTGCCAGCAGTGATTCAGCCTACAATGAGCAGTTCTTC. Residues: CASSDSAYNEQFF. Based on the CDR3 plus reference TRBV2 and TRBJ2-1, the full variable domain is EPEVTQTPSHQVTQMGQEVILRCVPISNHLYFYWYRQILGQKVEFLVSFYNNEISEKSEIFDDQFSVERPDGSNFTLKIRSTKLEDSAMYFCASSDSAYNEQFFGPGTRLTVL.

This chain connects TRBV28 to TRBJ2-7; 8 positions match TRBD1. The CDR3 sequence is 16 residues long. Germline V gene lookup returns CDR1 MDHEN and CDR2 SYDVKM. The V gene end was trimmed by 5 bases and the J gene end by 3 bases; junction bases not matched to a gene: 12. CDR3 coding DNA: TGTGCCAGCAGTACACGACGCCGGGGACAGGTCTACGAGCAGTACTTC. Protein product: CASSTRRRGQVYEQYF.

The J gene is TRBJ1-1, the V gene TRBV5-8, with D tentatively TRBD1 (6 bases). The V and J ends lost 1 base and 0 bases respectively, with 10 bases between them. This CDR3 region has 15 residues. Germline V lookup: CDR1 SGHTS, CDR2 YDEGEE. The CDR3 reads CASSLNDRLNTEAFF. The CDR3 nucleotides read TGTGCCAGCAGCTTGAATGACAGGCTGAACACTGAAGCTTTCTTT.

The rearrangement links TRBV7-2 to TRBJ1-5; 8 positions agree with TRBD1. Germline lookup yields CDR1 SGHTA and CDR2 FQGNSA. This CDR3 has 17 residues. With 4 bases clipped from V and 4 bases from J, the junction kept 12 bases outside the gene matches. The CDR3 loop is CASSSPGQGKENQPQHF. DNA for the CDR3: TGTGCCAGCAGCTCTCCAGGACAGGGAAAAGAGAATCAGCCCCAGCATTTT.

The rearrangement links TRBV4-3 to TRBJ2-1; 8 nucleotides line up with TRBD2. The V gene end was trimmed by 0 bases and the J gene end by 2 bases; junction bases not matched to a gene: 6. Germline loops: CDR1 LGHNA, CDR2 YSLEER. There are 17 residues in the CDR3. CDR3 residues: CASSQDLLAATYNEQFF. CDR3 nucleotides: TGCGCCAGCAGCCAAGACCTACTAGCGGCTACCTACAATGAGCAGTTCTTC.

This clone was found once. This sequence joins TRBV9 and TRBJ1-1; D unresolved. With 0 bases removed from V and 3 bases from J, the gap between germline ends came to 9 bases. Germline loops: CDR1 SGDLS, CDR2 YYNGEE. The CDR3 consists of 14 residues. As DNA, the CDR3 is TGTGCCAGCAGCGTAGACAATGGCTACACTGAAGCTTTCTTT. It specifies CASSVDNGYTEAFF.

The V call is TRBV28, the J call TRBJ1-6, with 10 positions matching TRBD1. The V segment lost 10 bases and the J segment 10 bases; nucleotides outside the gene matches: 10. The CDR3 runs to 14 residues. Germline lookup yields CDR1 MDHEN and CDR2 SYDVKM. CDR3 sequence: CAIKGGTGESPLHF. As DNA, the CDR3 is TGTGCCATCAAAGGAGGGACAGGGGAATCACCCCTCCACTTT. The variable domain in full, with the rest retrieved from reference TRBV28 and TRBJ1-6, is DVKVTQSSRYLVKRTGEKVFLECVQDMDHENMFWYRQDPGLGLRLIYFSYDVKMKEKGDIPEGYSVSREKKERFSLILESASTNQTSMYLCAIKGGTGESPLHFGNGTRLTVT.

V usage is TRBV5-4 and J usage is TRBJ1-1, with TRBD1 matching over 9 bases. The CDR3 contains 13 residues. V was clipped by 2 bases and J by 7 bases; unmatched bases: 3. Per germline, CDR1 SGHNT and CDR2 YYREEE (reference sequence). In DNA, the CDR3 is TGTGCCAGCAGCTTTGACAGGGGGAATGAAGCTTTCTTT. Amino acid sequence: CASSFDRGNEAFF. Supplemented by reference TRBV5-4 and TRBJ1-1, the full variable domain reads ETGVTQSPTHLIKTRGQQVTLRCSSQSGHNTVSWYQQALGQGPQFIFQYYREEENGRGNFPPRFSGLQFPNYSSELNVNALELDDSALYLCASSFDRGNEAFFGQGTRLTVV.

The chain carries TRBV19 and TRBJ1-2, with TRBD1 as a possible D gene (5 bases). V was cut by 1 base and J by 4 bases, with 16 bases left in between. CDR1 is LNHDA, CDR2 SQIVND, per germline (reference sequence). This CDR3 spans 16 amino acids. The DNA of the CDR3 is TGTGCCAGTAGTATAGGAGTGGGGCCTTCGTTCTATGGCTACACCTTC. This sequence encodes CASSIGVGPSFYGYTF.

J is TRBJ1-1 and V is TRBV11-3; 8 nucleotides match TRBD1. Per the germline V gene, CDR1 is SGHNT and CDR2 is YENEEA. This CDR3 is built from 14 residues. Losses at the gene ends were 6 bases for V and 4 bases for J; bases not matched to a gene: 7. The CDR3 coding sequence is TGTGCCAGCAGTCAGACAGGGGACGTCACTGAAGCTTTCTTT. This gives the protein CASSQTGDVTEAFF.

V and J are TRBV6-5 and TRBJ1-1; D may be TRBD1 (6 bases). The CDR3 contains 16 residues. The germline V and J ends were trimmed by 2 bases and 1 base, with 14 bases remaining between them. Germline CDR1 reads MNHEY; CDR2 reads SVGAGI. CDR3 coding DNA: TGTGCCAGCAGTTACCCCTCCTGGACAGAGAACACTGAAGCTTTCTTT. Amino acid sequence: CASSYPSWTENTEAFF.

Notes on this clone: The same CDR3 also results from other DNA sequences found in this sample. The chain carries TRBV28 and TRBJ1-2, with D maybe TRBD1 (6 bases). The CDR3 consists of 14 residues. Germline assignment: CDR1 MDHEN and CDR2 SYDVKM. The V gene lost 4 bases and the J gene lost 0 bases, with 9 bases spanning the gap. This CDR3 is CASSSDRPNYGYTF. The CDR3 region has the DNA TGTGCCAGCAGTTCCGACAGGCCTAACTATGGCTACACCTTC.

V is TRBV11-1 and J is TRBJ1-1, with D perhaps matching TRBD1 (5 bases). The ends were cut back, 5 bases at V and 1 base at J, with 14 bases in the middle. The CDR3 runs 15 residues. CDR1 is SGHAT and CDR2 is FQDESV in the germline V gene (reference sequence). CDR3 protein: CASSQGAPPNTEAFF. The CDR3 DNA is TGTGCCAGCAGCCAGGGCGCACCTCCGAACACTGAAGCTTTCTTT.

The chain couples TRBV6-6 to TRBJ1-5; possible D gene TRBD1, 5 bases. The germline V and J ends were trimmed by 7 bases and 0 bases, with 13 bases remaining between them. The CDR3 runs to 15 residues. Germline assignment: CDR1 MNHNY and CDR2 SVGAGI (reference sequence). Written as DNA, the CDR3 is TGTGCCAGCATCCGAGACAGTAATAGCAATCAGCCCCAGCATTTT. It is translated as CASIRDSNSNQPQHF.

The V gene is TRBV27, the J gene TRBJ2-1; 11 bases match TRBD1. The trim removed 7 bases at V and 1 base at J, leaving 12 bases unmatched. The CDR3 runs to 18 residues. Germline V CDR1 and CDR2: MNHEY, SMNVEV (reference sequence). The DNA for the CDR3 is TGTGCCAGCAAACAAGGACAGGGGGCGGTTCAGTCCTACAATGAGCAGTTCTTC. The encoded protein is CASKQGQGAVQSYNEQFF.

The chain joins TRBV6-5 to TRBJ1-2, with 12 bases fitting TRBD1. V was pared by 6 bases and J by 5 bases, with 7 bases of the junction left unmatched. Germline CDR1 and CDR2: MNHEY and SVGAGI. This CDR3 has 15 amino acids. The CDR3 coding sequence is TGTGCCAGCAGGAGACCGGGACAGGGGGCTTATGGCTACACCTTC. This sequence encodes CASRRPGQGAYGYTF.